The sequence of this T cell receptor (beta chain) was determined in a study of blood T cell repertoires in COVID-19 (dated by TCRdb to the early 2020s). As for the study more broadly: Samples from collaborators originated in the United States, Italy and Spain and spanned both the acute and convalescent phases of COVID-19. The prospective study material was composed of cDNA or gDNA derived from T cells, B-cell-depleted T cells, or PBMCs. The dataset comprised deeply sampled blood TCRbeta repertoires from subjects exposed to, actively infected with, or recovered from COVID-19. A freely available public database, intended as a resource for researchers studying the immune response to SARS-CoV-2, is where the repertoires were released. The samples were drawn from the first 160 participants of the ongoing ImmuneRACE study and from some 1,300 subjects provided by 6 global collaborators. A de-identified subject ID, COVID-19 status, age in years and sex were almost always included in the sample metadata. Where HLA class I and class II types were available, the types were taken from metadata supplied by the sample provider, not from assay-based typing. Study-wide findings and limitations: How much clinical and demographic metadata was included differed by source and by participant, and the metadata was provided uncurated.

TCRbeta CDR3 regions were amplified from genomic DNA using the immunoSEQ Assay, a bias-controlled multiplex PCR. Regarding the original processing steps: Nucleated cell counts per sample were estimated from amplification of reference gene primers within the assay. Sequence reads were collapsed and filtered to measure the absolute abundance of every unique TCRbeta CDR3 rearrangement. For each sample, productive Simpson clonality was calculated as the square root of Simpson's diversity index across productive rearrangements. Imported from immuneACCESS, the table was reduced by TCRdb to in-frame sequences with V and J called. These copies leave out some clones; in studies compared against another copy, an unresolved V gene accounts for under half, and the cause of the remainder is not known. V and J calls and clone size come straight from that table; D and trimming were deduced from the DNA. The sample table holds about 38,000 clones, of which over 85% were seen once. The ten largest clones take up approximately 4.1% of the sample.

Measured from the cysteine to the phenylalanine, the CDR3 is 16 residues long. Only CDR3 DNA remains: 48 bases, in frame from the first base. V is shortened by 1 base, J by 6 bases, and the region joining them spans 17 bases. The CDR1 and CDR2 encoded by the germline V gene (reference sequence) are PRHDT and FYEKMQ. Each collaborating institution followed its own protocols to collect whole blood in K2EDTA tubes. For TCRbeta analysis, collaborator samples were shipped as frozen whole blood, as isolated PBMCs, or as DNA extracted from either sample type. Turning to this clone: Its antigen remains undetermined. No base quality information exists; no much larger clone differs at one position.

The sequence is built from TRBV13 and TRBJ2-3; TRBD1 is possibly the D segment (6 matching bases). Input material: peripheral blood. The receptor comes from a human donor with active COVID-19. The donor label of this sample is uncertain. DNA sequence: TGTGCCAGCAGCTTAGCCGGGACACCCCTAGGGGATACGCAGTATTTT. Translated, it gives CASSLAGTPLGDTQYF.